This T cell receptor (beta chain) was sequenced during a study of OX40 agonist ivuxolimab in advanced cancers. The repertoire was sequenced with immunoSEQ multiplex PCR; TCRdb's copy has only in-frame clones and lacks some. The profile shows just over 60,000 clones, 85% to 95% of them singletons. Judged by abundance, this clone is medium-sized. CDR1 and CDR2 (germline): SGDLS, YYNGEE. The length of the CDR3 is 13 residues. V lost 1 base, J lost 2 bases, and 6 bases lay in between. The source material was CD4+ or CD8+ T cells sorted from blood, sampled in a trial of the OX40 agonist ivuxolimab. This TCR came from an adult with an advanced solid tumor such as melanoma, head and neck, liver or kidney cancer. This chain uses TRBV9 with TRBJ1-2; no firm D call. CDR3 sequence: CASSVTENYGYTF. The CDR3 bases are TGTGCCAGCAGCGTAACTGAGAACTATGGCTACACCTTC.